Listed here are 31 T cell receptor beta chains from one sample, sequenced in a study of shared clonotypes between healthy human individuals. Sequencing used immunoSEQ multiplex PCR; TCRdb keeps in-frame clones, though not all of them. The data show some 380,000 clones, roughly 96% seen once. Sequenced input: memory CD8+ T cells sorted from blood. Subset indicated: CD45RO+ cells pooled with CCR7-negative TemRA cells. The receptors here all came from a man aged 25-45 years in good health.

This chain connects TRBV5-1 to TRBJ2-7; TRBD1 matches 7 bases. V lost 4 bases, J lost 2 bases, and 6 bases stayed unmatched. CDR1 and CDR2 (germline): SGHRS, YFSETQ. CDR3 size: 14 residues. The CDR3 DNA sequence: TGCGCCAGCAGCGTACAGGGGTCCACCTACGAGCAGTACTTC. This sequence encodes CASSVQGSTYEQYF. The full variable domain, rest sourced from reference TRBV5-1 and TRBJ2-7, is KAGVTQTPRYLIKTRGQQVTLSCSPISGHRSVSWYQQTPGQGLQFLFEYFSETQRNKGNFPGRFSGRQFSNSRSEMNVSTLELGDSALYLCASSVQGSTYEQYFGPGTRLTVT.

Concerning this clone: Distinct nucleotide sequences in the sample also encode this CDR3. The chain joins TRBV7-9 to TRBJ1-5; no firm D call. CDR1 is SEHNR and CDR2 is FQNEAQ in the germline V gene (reference sequence). The CDR3 extends over 12 amino acids. V was clipped by 3 bases and J by 4 bases, with 4 bases between them. In DNA form, the CDR3 reads TGTGCCAGCAGCTTGGGGAATCAGCCCCAGCATTTT. Translation: CASSLGNQPQHF.

This chain joins TRBV5-1 and TRBJ2-7, with 7 bases fitting TRBD2. This CDR3 is built from 16 residues. J lost 2 bases, V lost 4 bases, and 12 bases had no gene match. Germline CDR1 SGHRS, CDR2 YFSETQ. CDR3 bases: TGCGCCAGCAGCATCCCTTTTGTGGGAGGGCCCTACGAGCAGTACTTC. Amino acids: CASSIPFVGGPYEQYF. Using reference TRBV5-1 and TRBJ2-7 for the parts outside the CDR3, the full variable domain is KAGVTQTPRYLIKTRGQQVTLSCSPISGHRSVSWYQQTPGQGLQFLFEYFSETQRNKGNFPGRFSGRQFSNSRSEMNVSTLELGDSALYLCASSIPFVGGPYEQYFGPGTRLTVT.

This clone was detected only once. The genes are TRBV6-5 and TRBJ2-1; a weak D match, TRBD2 (5 bases). This CDR3 is 15 amino acids long. The germline V gene encodes CDR1 MNHEY and CDR2 SVGAGI. V lost 5 bases, J lost 4 bases, and 15 bases lay in between. CDR3 sequence reads: CASSTPTTPYNEQFF. The CDR3, as DNA: TGTGCCAGCAGTACTCCGACTACCCCTTACAATGAGCAGTTCTTC.

The chain uses TRBV18 and TRBJ2-5, with 7 bases lining up with TRBD2. J lost 5 bases, V lost 6 bases, and 12 bases had no gene match. Germline CDR1 is KGHSH and CDR2 is LQKENI. The CDR3 extends over 15 amino acids. The CDR3 bases are TGTGCCAGCTCTATCTCAGGACTAGAGGGCGAGACCCAGTACTTC. Translating it yields CASSISGLEGETQYF.

The V and J genes are TRBV29-1 and TRBJ2-7; TRBD2 aligns across 7 bases. The CDR3 runs to 14 residues. J was trimmed by 2 bases and V by 4 bases; bases with no gene match: 8. The germline V gene encodes CDR1 SQVTM and CDR2 ANQGSEA. CDR3: CSVGPRLAPYEQYF. The CDR3 DNA reads as TGCAGCGTTGGACCGCGACTAGCCCCCTACGAGCAGTACTTC.

The gene calls are TRBV10-1 and TRBJ2-3; D gene uncertain. The CDR3 loop spans 12 amino acids. In germline, CDR1 is WNHNN, CDR2 SYGVQD (reference sequence). V lost 0 bases, J lost 6 bases, and 4 bases lay in between. CDR3: CASSESGDTQYF. In nucleotides, the CDR3 is TGCGCCAGCAGTGAGTCAGGGGATACGCAGTATTTT.

The chain combines TRBV11-2 with TRBJ1-1; TRBD1 matches 8 bases. V trimming: 1 base; J trimming: 3 bases; junction bases outside the gene matches: 7. Germline V lookup: CDR1 SGHAT, CDR2 FQNNGV. The CDR3 is 16 residues long. For the CDR3, the DNA is TGTGCCAGCAGCTTAGCCCGACAGGGGTGGGACACTGAAGCTTTCTTT. This gives the protein CASSLARQGWDTEAFF.

About this clone itself: This specimen includes other DNA sequences encoding the same CDR3. The V gene is TRBV5-1, the J gene TRBJ2-7; a weak D match, TRBD1 (5 bases). The V end lost 1 base, the J end lost 3 bases, and 8 bases lay between the germline ends. CDR3 size: 13 residues. Germline CDR1 is SGHRS and CDR2 is YFSETQ. CDR3 DNA: TGCGCCAGCAGCTTGCGGCAGGGCTACGAGCAGTACTTC. This gives the protein CASSLRQGYEQYF.

About this clone: Other DNA sequences within the sample encode an identical CDR3. The J gene is TRBJ2-4, the V gene TRBV27; tentative D call: TRBD1 (6 bases). Germline lookup yields CDR1 MNHEY and CDR2 SMNVEV (reference sequence). The length of the CDR3 is 14 residues. V shed 3 bases and J shed 1 base, with 7 bases lying between them. In nucleotides, the CDR3 is TGTGCCAGCAGTTTTAGGGGGGCCAAAAACATTCAGTACTTC. Protein product: CASSFRGAKNIQYF.

The chain employs TRBV4-1 and TRBJ2-5; possibly TRBD1 or TRBD2 for D (5 bases each). The CDR3 spans 15 residues. V was pared by 0 bases and J by 4 bases, with 12 bases between. Germline-derived CDR1 and CDR2 are MGHRA and YSYEKL. This chain's CDR3 is CASSQDRRGAETQYF. The DNA of the CDR3 is TGCGCCAGCAGCCAAGATCGTAGGGGAGCAGAGACCCAGTACTTC.

For the CDR3, the DNA is TGTGCCAGCAACATTAGGGGGAACACTGAAGCTTTCTTT. Protein product: CASNIRGNTEAFF. The chain combines TRBV5-6 with TRBJ1-1; TRBD1 might be the D (5 bases). The CDR3 length is 13 residues. CDR1 and CDR2 from the germline V gene are SGHDT and YYEEEE. V lost 6 bases to trimming and J lost 1 base, with 10 bases between them. The whole variable domain, remainder taken from reference TRBV5-6 and TRBJ1-1, is DAGVTQSPTHLIKTRGQQVTLRCSPKSGHDTVSWYQQALGQGPQFIFQYYEEEERQRGNFPDRFSGHQFPNYSSELNVNALLLGDSALYLCASNIRGNTEAFFGQGTRLTVV.

The CDR3 DNA follows: TGTGCCAGTAATAACCAGGCTCACCCGCCCTACGAGCAGTACTTC. Translation: CASNNQAHPPYEQYF. The rearrangement joins TRBV2 to TRBJ2-7; no firm D call. V dropped 9 bases and J dropped 2 bases, with 20 bases sitting between them. The germline V gene encodes CDR1 SNHLY and CDR2 FYNNEI. The CDR3 totals 15 residues.

This chain links TRBV2 with TRBJ2-5; D gene ambiguous. The CDR3 is made up of 13 amino acids. Trimming took 3 bases from V and 5 from J, leaving 10 bases between them. The germline gives CDR1 SNHLY, CDR2 FYNNEI. The CDR3 DNA reads as TGTGCCAGCAGTGAGAACATACGGGAGACCCAGTACTTC. Translated: CASSENIRETQYF.

The chain is built from TRBV7-8 and TRBJ1-1, with D unclear. Germline CDR1 is SGHVS and CDR2 is FQNEAQ. This CDR3 comprises 17 residues. V gave up 2 bases and J gave up 0 bases, with 16 bases separating them. The CDR3 reads CASSLYPSFYVNTEAFF. In DNA form, the CDR3 reads TGTGCCAGCAGCTTATACCCATCCTTTTATGTGAACACTGAAGCTTTCTTT.

This clone was seen just once. V is TRBV4-1 and J is TRBJ2-7, with 8 bases matching TRBD2. This CDR3 has 15 residues. Germline V gene sequence: CDR1 MGHRA, CDR2 YSYEKL. V lost 0 bases, J lost 0 bases, and 1 base stayed unmatched. The CDR3 nucleotides are TGCGCCAGCAGCCAAGAGGCGGGAGGCTCCTACGAGCAGTACTTC. Translation: CASSQEAGGSYEQYF.

This chain links TRBV6-4 with TRBJ2-7; D gene ambiguous. Germline V gene sequence: CDR1 MRHNA, CDR2 SNTAGT. The germline V and J ends were trimmed by 7 bases and 2 bases, with 18 bases remaining between them. The CDR3 runs 15 residues. CDR3 sequence (DNA): TGTGCCAGCAAATCGAAGAACAGCCGCGCCTACGAGCAGTACTTC. This translates into CASKSKNSRAYEQYF.

The chain is built from TRBV5-1 and TRBJ2-7; the D is unclear. Germline CDR1 and CDR2: SGHRS and YFSETQ. The V end lost 7 bases, the J end lost 5 bases, and 25 bases lay between the germline ends. This CDR3 is 16 amino acids long. In DNA, the CDR3 is TGCGCCAGCGCCAGCGCACCCGGGTTGGGCCTACACGAGCAGTACTTC. Encoded protein: CASASAPGLGLHEQYF. Filled out from reference TRBV5-1 and TRBJ2-7, the complete variable domain reads KAGVTQTPRYLIKTRGQQVTLSCSPISGHRSVSWYQQTPGQGLQFLFEYFSETQRNKGNFPGRFSGRQFSNSRSEMNVSTLELGDSALYLCASASAPGLGLHEQYFGPGTRLTVT.

J is TRBJ2-7 and V is TRBV7-8, with TRBD1 as a possible D gene (6 bases). V lost 5 bases to trimming and J lost 5 bases, with 13 bases between them. The CDR3 contains 13 residues. Germline V gene data show CDR1 as SGHVS and CDR2 as FQNEAQ. The CDR3 loop is CASSKNRAHEQYF. Here the CDR3 DNA reads TGTGCCAGCAGCAAGAACAGGGCCCACGAGCAGTACTTC.

Notes on this clone: At one end, the junction sequence differs from germline, possibly due to a read error. The chain uses TRBV7-7 and TRBJ2-5, with D possibly matching TRBD1 (6 bases). CDR3 length: 18 amino acids. Per the germline V gene, CDR1 is SSHAT and CDR2 is FNYEAQ (reference sequence). The CDR3 region has the DNA TGTGCTAGCAGCTTAGCCCAAGTACAGGGTAAGAGTCAAGAGACCCAGTACTTC. Translated: CASSLAQVQGKSQETQYF.

This chain uses TRBV5-1 with TRBJ2-5; D unclear. Trimming took off 0 bases at V and 5 bases at J, with 8 bases between the two ends. CDR1 SGHRS and CDR2 YFSETQ come from the germline V gene. This CDR3 is built from 13 residues. CDR3 sequence (DNA): TGCGCCAGCAGCTTGGCCATGGGGGAGACCCAGTACTTC. It specifies CASSLAMGETQYF. The entire variable domain, with the rest obtained from reference TRBV5-1 and TRBJ2-5, is as follows: KAGVTQTPRYLIKTRGQQVTLSCSPISGHRSVSWYQQTPGQGLQFLFEYFSETQRNKGNFPGRFSGRQFSNSRSEMNVSTLELGDSALYLCASSLAMGETQYFGPGTRLLVL.

V gene TRBV7-9 combines with J gene TRBJ1-2; perhaps TRBD1 as D (5 bases). The CDR3 length is 14 residues. The V gene's germline CDR1 is SEHNR and CDR2 FQNEAQ (reference sequence). Trimming left V 5 bases short and J 4 bases short, with 14 bases between. The CDR3 DNA reads TGTGCCAGCAGCCGGGACGGTGGGGTCTATGGCTACACCTTC. Amino acid sequence: CASSRDGGVYGYTF.

This chain uses TRBV11-1 with TRBJ2-1; 8 bases fit TRBD1. The CDR3 has 15 residues. Trimming took 1 base from V and 7 from J; bases not matched to a gene: 6. CDR1 and CDR2 (germline): SGHAT, FQDESV (reference sequence). Here the CDR3 DNA reads TGTGCCAGCAGCTTAGGTCGACAGGGGTGGAATGAGCAGTTCTTC. It is translated as CASSLGRQGWNEQFF.

CDR3 in DNA: TGTGCCAGCTCACCCGTAGTAACCGGGACCGCTGGAAACACCATATATTTT. It translates to CASSPVVTGTAGNTIYF. The chain couples TRBV18 to TRBJ1-3; D possibly corresponds to TRBD1 (5 bases). Germline V CDR1 and CDR2: KGHSH, LQKENI. The length of the CDR3 is 17 residues. V gave up 3 bases and J gave up 2 bases, with 17 bases separating them.

Only one count was recorded for this clone. The chain has TRBV21-1 and TRBJ2-3; the listed D gene, TRBD2, was not tested against the DNA. TRBV21-1 is given as a pseudogene. The CDR3 is made up of 16 amino acids. The CDR3 DNA reads as TGTGCCAGCAGCGAACTAGAGCCCTCCAGCACAGATACGCAGTATTTT. It specifies CASSELEPSSTDTQYF.

The chain joins TRBV7-3 to TRBJ2-1; D gene unclear. Germline-derived CDR1 and CDR2 are SGHTA and FQGTGA. The CDR3 totals 15 residues. V was shortened by 5 bases and J by 4 bases, with 15 bases between the two germline ends. This chain's CDR3 is CASSLGSFSYNEQFF. CDR3 coding DNA: TGTGCCAGCAGCCTAGGCTCCTTCTCTTACAATGAGCAGTTCTTC.

This chain uses TRBV10-3 with TRBJ1-1, with unresolved D. Trimming left V 4 bases short and J 3 bases short, with 12 bases between. The V gene's germline CDR1 is ENHRY and CDR2 SYGVKD. This CDR3 has 14 amino acids. The CDR3 sequence is CAISVGSQHTEAFF. CDR3 nucleotide sequence: TGTGCCATCAGTGTAGGGAGCCAGCACACTGAAGCTTTCTTT.

DNA for the CDR3: TGCAGCGTTGCAGGACAATACACAGATACGCAGTATTTT. Encoded protein: CSVAGQYTDTQYF. The V call is TRBV29-1, the J call TRBJ2-3; D possibly corresponds to TRBD1 (5 bases). V was clipped by 4 bases and J by 2 bases, with 10 bases between them. The CDR3 sequence is 13 residues long. Germline assignment: CDR1 SQVTM and CDR2 ANQGSEA.

V and J are TRBV5-4 and TRBJ2-1; unclear D gene. The germline CDR1 and CDR2 sequences are SGHNT and YYREEE (reference sequence). Trimming cost V 0 bases and J 11 bases, with 12 bases left between them. This CDR3 comprises 13 residues. The DNA of the CDR3 is TGTGCCAGCAGCTTGGAGGACGGAATCCAGCAGTTCTTC. This codes for CASSLEDGIQQFF.

The rearrangement joins TRBV7-9 to TRBJ2-1, with TRBD2 matching 7 bases. The germline CDR1 and CDR2 sequences are SEHNR and FQNEAQ (reference sequence). V gave up 0 bases and J gave up 5 bases; unmatched junction bases: 1. The CDR3 extends over 14 amino acids. The CDR3 is CASSLALADNEQFF. The DNA for the CDR3 is TGTGCCAGCAGCTTAGCTCTAGCGGACAATGAGCAGTTCTTC.

This chain links TRBV30 with TRBJ2-4; possible D gene TRBD1, 6 bases. Trimming left V 0 bases short and J 3 bases short, with 6 bases between. The CDR3 has 13 amino acids. CDR1 and CDR2 from the germline V gene are GTSNPN and SVGIG (reference sequence). CDR3 residues: CAWSVGHKNIQYF. DNA of the CDR3: TGTGCCTGGAGTGTGGGACACAAAAACATTCAGTACTTC.